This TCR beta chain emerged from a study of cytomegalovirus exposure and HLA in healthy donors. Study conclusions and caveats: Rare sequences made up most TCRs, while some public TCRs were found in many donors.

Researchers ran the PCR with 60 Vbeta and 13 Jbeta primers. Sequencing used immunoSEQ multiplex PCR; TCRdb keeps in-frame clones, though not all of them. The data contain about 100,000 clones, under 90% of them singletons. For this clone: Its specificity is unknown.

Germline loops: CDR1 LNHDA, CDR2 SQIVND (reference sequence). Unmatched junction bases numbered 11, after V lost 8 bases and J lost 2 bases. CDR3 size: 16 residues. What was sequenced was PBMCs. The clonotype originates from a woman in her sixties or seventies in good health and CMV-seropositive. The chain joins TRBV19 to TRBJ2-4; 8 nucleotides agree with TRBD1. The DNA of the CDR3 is TGTGCCAGTGGGGACAGGCTGGGCGCGTCCAAAAACATTCAGTACTTC. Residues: CASGDRLGASKNIQYF.